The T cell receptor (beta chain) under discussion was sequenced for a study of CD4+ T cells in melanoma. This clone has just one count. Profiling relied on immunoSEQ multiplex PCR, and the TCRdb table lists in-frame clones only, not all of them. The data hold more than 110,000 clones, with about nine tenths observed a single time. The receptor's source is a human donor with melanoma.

CDR3: CASSLYGESSGNTIYF. CDR3 DNA: TGTGCCAGCAGTTTATACGGGGAAAGCTCTGGAAACACCATATATTTT. The gene calls are TRBV27 and TRBJ1-3; D unresolved. The CDR3 has 16 amino acids. V gave up 1 base and J gave up 0 bases, with 10 bases separating them. CDR1 is MNHEY, CDR2 SMNVEV, per germline (reference sequence).